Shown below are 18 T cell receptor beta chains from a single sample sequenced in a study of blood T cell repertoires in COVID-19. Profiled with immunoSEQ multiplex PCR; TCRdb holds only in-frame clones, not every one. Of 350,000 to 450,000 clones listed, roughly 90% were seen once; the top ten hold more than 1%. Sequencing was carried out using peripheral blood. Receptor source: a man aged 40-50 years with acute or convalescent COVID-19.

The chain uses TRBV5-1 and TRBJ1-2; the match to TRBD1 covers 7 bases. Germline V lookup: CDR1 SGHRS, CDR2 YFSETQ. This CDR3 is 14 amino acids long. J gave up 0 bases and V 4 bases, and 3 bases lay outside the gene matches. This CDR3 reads CASSVTGTNYGYTF. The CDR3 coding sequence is TGCGCCAGCAGCGTGACAGGGACTAACTATGGCTACACCTTC.

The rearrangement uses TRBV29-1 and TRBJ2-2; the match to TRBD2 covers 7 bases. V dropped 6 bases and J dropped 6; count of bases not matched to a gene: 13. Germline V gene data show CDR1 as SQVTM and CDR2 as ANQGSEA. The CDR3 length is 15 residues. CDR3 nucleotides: TGCAGCGTCTGCCGGGGAGGGAGGGGTCCCGGGGAGCTGTTTTTT. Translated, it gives CSVCRGGRGPGELFF.

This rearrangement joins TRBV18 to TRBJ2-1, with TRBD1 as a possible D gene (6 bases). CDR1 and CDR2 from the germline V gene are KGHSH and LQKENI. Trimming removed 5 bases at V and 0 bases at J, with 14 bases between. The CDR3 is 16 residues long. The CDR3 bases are TGTGCCAGCTCAGTTTTACAGGGAAGCTCCTACAATGAGCAGTTCTTC. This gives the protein CASSVLQGSSYNEQFF.

CDR3 amino acids: CASSMVRTNTEAFF. The CDR3 DNA reads as TGTGCCAGCAGCATGGTGAGAACGAACACTGAAGCTTTCTTT. J is TRBJ1-1 and V is TRBV28; D is ambiguous. Trimming pared 6 bases from V and 1 base from J, leaving 12 bases between. The CDR3 totals 14 residues. Per the germline V gene, CDR1 is MDHEN and CDR2 is SYDVKM.

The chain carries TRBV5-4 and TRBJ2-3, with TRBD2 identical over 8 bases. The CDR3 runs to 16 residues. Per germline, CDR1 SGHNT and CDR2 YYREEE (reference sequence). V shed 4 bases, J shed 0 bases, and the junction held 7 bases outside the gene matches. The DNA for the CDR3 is TGTGCCAGCAGCCGAGTGCTAGCGGGTAGCACAGATACGCAGTATTTT. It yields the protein CASSRVLAGSTDTQYF.

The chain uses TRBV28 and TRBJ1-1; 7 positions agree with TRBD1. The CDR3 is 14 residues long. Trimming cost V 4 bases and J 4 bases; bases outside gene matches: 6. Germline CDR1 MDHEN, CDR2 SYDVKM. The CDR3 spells CASSSLRGITEAFF. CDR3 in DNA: TGTGCCAGCAGTTCGCTCAGGGGGATCACTGAAGCTTTCTTT. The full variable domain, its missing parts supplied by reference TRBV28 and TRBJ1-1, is DVKVTQSSRYLVKRTGEKVFLECVQDMDHENMFWYRQDPGLGLRLIYFSYDVKMKEKGDIPEGYSVSREKKERFSLILESASTNQTSMYLCASSSLRGITEAFFGQGTRLTVV.

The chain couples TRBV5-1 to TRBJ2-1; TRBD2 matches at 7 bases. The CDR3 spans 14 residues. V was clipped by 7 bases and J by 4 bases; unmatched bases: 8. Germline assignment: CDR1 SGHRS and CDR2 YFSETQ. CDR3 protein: CASQKAGRYNEQFF. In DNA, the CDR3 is TGCGCCAGCCAAAAAGCGGGGCGATACAATGAGCAGTTCTTC.

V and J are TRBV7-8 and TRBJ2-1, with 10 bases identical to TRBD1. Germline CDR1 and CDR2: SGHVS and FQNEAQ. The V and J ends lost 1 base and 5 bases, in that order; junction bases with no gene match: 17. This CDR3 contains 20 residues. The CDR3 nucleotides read TGTGCCAGCAGCTTAGGGCGCTCGGTGACCGGGACAGGGGTAAACAATGAGCAGTTCTTC. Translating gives CASSLGRSVTGTGVNNEQFF.

Here the CDR3 reads CASSLEAGGPGEKLFF. The CDR3 nucleotides are TGCGCCAGCAGCTTGGAAGCGGGGGGACCAGGGGAAAAACTGTTTTTT. The gene calls are TRBV5-1 and TRBJ1-4, with D possibly TRBD1 on 5 matching bases. The CDR3 loop spans 16 amino acids. Germline values: CDR1 SGHRS, CDR2 YFSETQ. The ends were cut back, 0 bases at V and 8 bases at J, with 17 bases in the middle.

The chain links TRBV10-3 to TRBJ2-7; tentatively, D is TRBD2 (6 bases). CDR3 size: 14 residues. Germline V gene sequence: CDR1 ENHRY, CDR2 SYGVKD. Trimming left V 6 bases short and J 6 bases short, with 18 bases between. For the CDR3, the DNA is TGTGCCATCAGGGGAATTCTAGGGGAGGCCGAGCAGTACTTC. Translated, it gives CAIRGILGEAEQYF.

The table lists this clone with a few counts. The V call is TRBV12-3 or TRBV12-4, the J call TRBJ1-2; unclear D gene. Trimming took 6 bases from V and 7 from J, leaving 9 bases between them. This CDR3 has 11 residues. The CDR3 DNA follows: TGTGCCAGCAGGATGCGTGGTGGCTACACCTTC. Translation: CASRMRGGYTF.

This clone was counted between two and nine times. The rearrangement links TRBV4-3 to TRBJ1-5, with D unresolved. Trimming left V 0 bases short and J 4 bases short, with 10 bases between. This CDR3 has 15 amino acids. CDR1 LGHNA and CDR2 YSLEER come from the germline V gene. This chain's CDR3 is CASSQESAGNQPQHF. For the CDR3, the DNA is TGCGCCAGCAGCCAAGAGTCGGCGGGTAATCAGCCCCAGCATTTT.

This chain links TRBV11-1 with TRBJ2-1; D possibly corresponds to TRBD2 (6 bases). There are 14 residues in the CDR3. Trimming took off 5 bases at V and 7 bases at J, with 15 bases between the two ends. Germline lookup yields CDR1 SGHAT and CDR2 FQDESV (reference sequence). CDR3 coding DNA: TGTGCCAGCAGCGAAGGGACTTACCGAAATGAGCAGTTCTTC. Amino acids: CASSEGTYRNEQFF.

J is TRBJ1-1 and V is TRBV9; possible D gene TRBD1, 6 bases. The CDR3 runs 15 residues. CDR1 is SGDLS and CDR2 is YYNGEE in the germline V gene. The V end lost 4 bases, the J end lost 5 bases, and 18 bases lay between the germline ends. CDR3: CASSPTQGRGTEAFF. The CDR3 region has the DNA TGTGCCAGCAGCCCAACACAGGGTAGGGGGACTGAAGCTTTCTTT.

CDR3 protein: CASSLTDTQYF. The CDR3 coding sequence is TGTGCCAGCAGTCTAACAGATACGCAGTATTTT. The rearrangement uses TRBV3-1 (or the pseudogene TRBV3-2) and TRBJ2-3; D remains unclear. The CDR3 is 11 residues long. Germline V gives CDR1 LGHDT, CDR2 YNNKEL (reference sequence). The germline V and J ends were trimmed by 6 bases and 3 bases, with 4 bases remaining between them.

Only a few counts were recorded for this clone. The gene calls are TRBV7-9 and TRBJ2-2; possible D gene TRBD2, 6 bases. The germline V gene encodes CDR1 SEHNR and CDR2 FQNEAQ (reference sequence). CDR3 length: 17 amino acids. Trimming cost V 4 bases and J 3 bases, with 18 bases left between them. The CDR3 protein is CASSSVFAGLDTGELFF. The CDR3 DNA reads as TGTGCCAGCAGCTCCGTTTTTGCGGGGCTGGACACCGGGGAGCTGTTTTTT. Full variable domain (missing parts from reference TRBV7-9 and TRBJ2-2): DTGVSQNPRHKITKRGQNVTFRCDPISEHNRLYWYRQTLGQGPEFLTYFQNEAQLEKSRLLSDRFSAERPKGSFSTLEIQRTEQGDSAMYLCASSSVFAGLDTGELFFGEGSRLTVL.

CDR3 amino acids: CASRPYSGRTDTQYF. For the CDR3, the DNA is TGTGCCAGCAGGCCTTATAGCGGGAGGACAGATACGCAGTATTTT. J is TRBJ2-3 and V is TRBV6-6, with TRBD2 matching over 10 bases. V shed 6 bases, J shed 3 bases, and the junction held 6 bases outside the gene matches. The CDR3 consists of 15 residues. Germline CDR1 is MNHNY and CDR2 is SVGAGI (reference sequence).

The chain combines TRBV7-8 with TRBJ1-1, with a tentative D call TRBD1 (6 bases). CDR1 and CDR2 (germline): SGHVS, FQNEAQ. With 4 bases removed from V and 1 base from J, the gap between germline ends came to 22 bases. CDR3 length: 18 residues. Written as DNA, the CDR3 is TGTGCCAGCAGCTCTCTGTGGACCTCAACAGGGACGAACACTGAAGCTTTCTTT. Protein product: CASSSLWTSTGTNTEAFF.